The rows below give T cell receptor beta chains drawn from one sample of a study of blood T cell repertoires in COVID-19. Profiling relied on immunoSEQ multiplex PCR, and the TCRdb table lists in-frame clones only, not all of them. The data hold roughly 69,000 clones, with roughly 84% observed a single time. Source material: peripheral blood. These TCRs come from a woman in her forties or fifties with acute or convalescent COVID-19. Both conserved end residues are part of each CDR3. D genes are given only for firm matches. A clone size is listed for some rows: how often the clone was seen (once, few, many), or a class if it is expanded.

abundance	v_gene	d_gene	j_gene	CDR3nt	CDR3aa
.	TRBV30	TRBD1	TRBJ1-4	TGTGCCTGGAGCGGGGGACAGGGAAATGAAAAACTGTTTTTT	CAWSGGQGNEKLFF
.	TRBV2	.	TRBJ1-1	TGTGCCAGCAGTGGGAGCCGCGGGAACACTGAAGCTTTCTTT	CASSGSRGNTEAFF
.	TRBV2	.	TRBJ2-1	TGTGCCAGCAGTGTTCGGGAGTCAGTTAGTGAGCAGTTCTTC	CASSVRESVSEQFF
.	TRBV6-1	.	TRBJ1-2	TGTGCCAGCAGTGAAACCCACTTAACAGGGAACTATGGCTACACCTTC	CASSETHLTGNYGYTF
few	TRBV7-2	.	TRBJ2-1	TGTGCCAGCAGCTTAGCTGGGGCGGGAAACTACAATGAGCAGTTCTTC	CASSLAGAGNYNEQFF
.	TRBV27	TRBD2	TRBJ2-1	TGTGCCAGCAGGCGGGGGGGCAACAATGAGCAGTTCTTC	CASRRGGNNEQFF
.	TRBV18	.	TRBJ1-4	TGTGCCAGCTCACAAGGGGTTGAAAAACTGTTTTTT	CASSQGVEKLFF
.	TRBV5-1	TRBD1	TRBJ1-2	TGCGCCAGCAGCTTGGGGACAGGCGGGAACTATGGCTACACCTTC	CASSLGTGGNYGYTF
.	TRBV29-1	TRBD1	TRBJ2-7	TGCAGCGTTGAATTGGGACAGGGAAAAGATTACGAGCAGTACTTC	CSVELGQGKDYEQYF
.	TRBV7-3	TRBD1	TRBJ1-4	TGTGCCAGCAGCTTAATCCGGGGCCCTGGGGACAGGGTTAGGAGATTCGAAAAACTGTTTTTT	CASSLIRGPGDRVRRFEKLFF
.	TRBV19	.	TRBJ2-1	TGTGCCAGTACCTTTGTTCTCGGGGACAATGAGCAGTTCTTC	CASTFVLGDNEQFF
.	TRBV12-3/TRBV12-4	.	TRBJ2-7	TGTGCCAGCAGTTTAGTCGAGACGTCAGGGCAGTACTTC	CASSLVETSGQYF
.	TRBV7-9	.	TRBJ2-1	TGTTCTAGTTCGCCGAGCTCCTACAATGAGCAGTTCTTC	CSSSPSSYNEQFF
.	TRBV2	.	TRBJ1-1	TGTGCCAGCAGCGAACCACCGAGGACTAACACTGAAGCTTTCTTT	CASSEPPRTNTEAFF
.	TRBV11-2	TRBD1	TRBJ1-1	TGTGCCAGCAGCTTAGGGACAGGGAGCAAGACTGAAGCTTTCTTT	CASSLGTGSKTEAFF
.	TRBV9	.	TRBJ2-7	TGTGCCAGCAGCGTAGGAACCACAGGCTCCTACGAGCAGTACTTC	CASSVGTTGSYEQYF
.	TRBV4-3	.	TRBJ1-3	TGCGCCAGCAGCCAAGATCATGCTTTTGGAGGGACCATATATTTT	CASSQDHAFGGTIYF
.	TRBV3-1/TRBV3-2	.	TRBJ1-2	TGTGCCAGCAGCCCCCCCGGGAATATAAATGGCTACACCTTC	CASSPPGNINGYTF
.	TRBV18	TRBD1	TRBJ1-6	TGTGCCAGCTCACTACAGGACAGGGGGAAGCTCCACTTT	CASSLQDRGKLHF
.	TRBV28	.	TRBJ1-2	TGTGCCAGCAGTTTATCCTGGCGGGGATTGGATGGCTACACCTTC	CASSLSWRGLDGYTF
.	TRBV7-9	.	TRBJ2-2	TGTGCCAGCAGCCCATCACTGGACAGTCACACCGGGGAGCTGTTTTTT	CASSPSLDSHTGELFF
once	TRBV6-2/TRBV6-3	TRBD1	TRBJ2-6	TGTGCCAGCAGTTACAACAATCAGGGGGCGCTTAGGATGGCTGGGGCCAACGTCCTGACTTTC	CASSYNNQGALRMAGANVLTF
.	TRBV29-1	TRBD1	TRBJ2-5	TGCAGCGTTGATGACAGGGTAGAGACCCAGTACTTC	CSVDDRVETQYF
.	TRBV4-3	TRBD1	TRBJ2-7	TGCGCCAGCAGCCAAGAACAGGGGGCGTTTAACGAGCAGTACTTC	CASSQEQGAFNEQYF
.	TRBV2	.	TRBJ2-2	TGTGCCAGCACACGGGAGAACACCGGGGAGCTGTTTTTT	CASTRENTGELFF
.	TRBV9	.	TRBJ1-2	TGTGCCAGCAGCGTAGGGCCCCACTATGGCTACACCTTC	CASSVGPHYGYTF
.	TRBV7-9	.	TRBJ1-1	TGTGCCAGCAGCCGATTTGCGGGGGGGAACACTGAAGCTTTCTTT	CASSRFAGGNTEAFF
.	TRBV7-9	.	TRBJ2-7	TGTGCCAGCAGCTTAGGTCAGGGATTCACCTACGAGCAGTACTTC	CASSLGQGFTYEQYF
.	TRBV6-6	TRBD2	TRBJ2-3	TGTGCCAGCAGTCCGTTCACGGGAGGGCGTAGAGATACGCAGTATTTT	CASSPFTGGRRDTQYF
once	TRBV6-7	.	TRBJ1-1	TGTGCCAGCACGAGGGTCACTGAAGCTTTCTTT	CASTRVTEAFF
.	TRBV19	.	TRBJ1-3	TGTGCCAGTAGTAAGCGACAGGACTTAACTGGAAACACCATATATTTT	CASSKRQDLTGNTIYF
few	TRBV9	.	TRBJ1-1	TGTGCCAGCAGCCCAAGGGAGACGAACACTGAAGCTTTCTTT	CASSPRETNTEAFF
few	TRBV10-3	.	TRBJ2-5	TGTGCCATCAGTGAGGCGGGCTATCAAGAGACCCAGTACTTC	CAISEAGYQETQYF
few	TRBV6-1	TRBD1	TRBJ2-7	TGTGCCAGCAGTGAAGTTTGGGACAGACCTTCCTACGAGCAGTACTTC	CASSEVWDRPSYEQYF
.	TRBV4-1	.	TRBJ1-5	TGCGCCAGCAGCCAAGAAGCCCTACAGCTTCAGCCCCAGCATTTT	CASSQEALQLQPQHF
.	TRBV24-1	.	TRBJ2-7	TGTGCCACCAGTGAGGGCTACGGGCAGTACTTC	CATSEGYGQYF
.	TRBV7-8	.	TRBJ2-2	TGTGCCAGCAGCTTAAGGAGGGTTGACACCGGGGAGCTGTTTTTT	CASSLRRVDTGELFF
.	TRBV30	.	TRBJ1-3	TGTGCCTGGAGTGTACTAGAAGGGAGGGGAATTGGAAACACCATATATTTT	CAWSVLEGRGIGNTIYF
.	TRBV5-1	TRBD2	TRBJ2-3	TGCGCCAGCAGCCAGTTAACTAGCGGGGGACTCACAGATACGCAGTATTTT	CASSQLTSGGLTDTQYF
.	TRBV6-6	TRBD1	TRBJ1-2	TGTGCCAGCAGTAGCGGAGGACAGGGCCACTATGGCTACACCTTC	CASSSGGQGHYGYTF
.	TRBV6-2/TRBV6-3	TRBD2	TRBJ2-2	TGTGCCAGCAGTGGACTCCCGATTACTAGCGGGAGGTTCCGGGAGCTGTTTTTT	CASSGLPITSGRFRELFF
.	TRBV28	.	TRBJ2-5	TGTGCCAGCAAGGAGCACAACCAAGAGACCCAGTACTTC	CASKEHNQETQYF
.	TRBV5-1	.	TRBJ1-2	TGCGCCAGCAGCCTAGGGGTTTATGGCTACACCTTC	CASSLGVYGYTF
.	TRBV11-1	TRBD1	TRBJ1-2	TGTGCCAGCAGCTTCACAGGTGGACAGGGAGCCTATGGCTACACCTTC	CASSFTGGQGAYGYTF
.	TRBV6-5	.	TRBJ1-3	TGTGCCAGCAGTTTAGATGGCTCTGGAAACACCATATATTTT	CASSLDGSGNTIYF